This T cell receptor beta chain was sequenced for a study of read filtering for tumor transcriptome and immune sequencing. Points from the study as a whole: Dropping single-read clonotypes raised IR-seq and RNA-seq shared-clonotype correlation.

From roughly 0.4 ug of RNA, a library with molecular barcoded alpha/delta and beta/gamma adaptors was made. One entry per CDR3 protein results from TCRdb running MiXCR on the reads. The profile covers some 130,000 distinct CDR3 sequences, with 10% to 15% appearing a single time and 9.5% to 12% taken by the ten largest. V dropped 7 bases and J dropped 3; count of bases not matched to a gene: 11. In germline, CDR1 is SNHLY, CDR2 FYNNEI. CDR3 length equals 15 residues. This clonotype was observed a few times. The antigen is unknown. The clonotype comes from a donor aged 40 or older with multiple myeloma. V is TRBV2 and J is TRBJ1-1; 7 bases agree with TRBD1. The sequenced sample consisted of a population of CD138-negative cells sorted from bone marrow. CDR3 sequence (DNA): TGTGCCAGCAAGTTGAGGACAGGCGGAGACACTGAAGCTTTCTTT. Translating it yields CASKLRTGGDTEAFF.